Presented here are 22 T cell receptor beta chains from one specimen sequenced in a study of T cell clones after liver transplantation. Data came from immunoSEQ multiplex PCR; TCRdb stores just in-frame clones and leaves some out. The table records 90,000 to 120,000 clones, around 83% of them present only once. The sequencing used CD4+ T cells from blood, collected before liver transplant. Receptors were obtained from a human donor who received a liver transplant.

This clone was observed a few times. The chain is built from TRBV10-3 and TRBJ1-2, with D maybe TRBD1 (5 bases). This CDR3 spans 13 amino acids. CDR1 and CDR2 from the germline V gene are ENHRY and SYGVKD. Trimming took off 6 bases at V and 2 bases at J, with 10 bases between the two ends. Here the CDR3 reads CAIRLAGNYGYTF. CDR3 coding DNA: TGTGCCATCAGGCTAGCAGGGAACTATGGCTACACCTTC.

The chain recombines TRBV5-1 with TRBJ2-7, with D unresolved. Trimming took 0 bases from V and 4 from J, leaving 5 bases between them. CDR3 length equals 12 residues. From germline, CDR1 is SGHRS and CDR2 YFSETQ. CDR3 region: CASSLDGYEQYF. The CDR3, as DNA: TGCGCCAGCAGCTTGGACGGGTACGAGCAGTACTTC.

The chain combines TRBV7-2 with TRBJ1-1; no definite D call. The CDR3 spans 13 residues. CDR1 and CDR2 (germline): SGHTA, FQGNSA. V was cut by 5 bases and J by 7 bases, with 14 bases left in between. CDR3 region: CASSLNPESEAFF. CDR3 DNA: TGTGCCAGCAGCCTAAACCCAGAGAGTGAAGCTTTCTTT. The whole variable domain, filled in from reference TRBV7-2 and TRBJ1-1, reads GAGVSQSPSNKVTEKGKDVELRCDPISGHTALYWYRQSLGQGLEFLIYFQGNSAPDKSGLPSDRFSAERTGGSVSTLTIQRTQQEDSAVYLCASSLNPESEAFFGQGTRLTVV.

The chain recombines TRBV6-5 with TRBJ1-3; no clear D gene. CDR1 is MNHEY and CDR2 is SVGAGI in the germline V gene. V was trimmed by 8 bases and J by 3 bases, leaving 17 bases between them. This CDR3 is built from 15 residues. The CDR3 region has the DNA TGTGCCAGCCGTCCAGCGGTGACGGGTGGAAACACCATATATTTT. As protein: CASRPAVTGGNTIYF.

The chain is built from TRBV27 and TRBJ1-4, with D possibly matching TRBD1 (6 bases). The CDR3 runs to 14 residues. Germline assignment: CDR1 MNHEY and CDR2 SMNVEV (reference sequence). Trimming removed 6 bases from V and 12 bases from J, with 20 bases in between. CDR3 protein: CASRETGGGRELFF. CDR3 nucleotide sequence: TGTGCCAGCAGGGAGACAGGTGGGGGTCGGGAACTGTTTTTT.

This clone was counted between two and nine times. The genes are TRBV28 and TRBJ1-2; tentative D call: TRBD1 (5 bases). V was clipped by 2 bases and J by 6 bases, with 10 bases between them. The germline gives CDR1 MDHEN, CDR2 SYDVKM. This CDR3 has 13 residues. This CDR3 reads CASSLPPGHGYTF. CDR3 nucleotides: TGTGCCAGCAGTTTACCCCCGGGACATGGCTACACCTTC.

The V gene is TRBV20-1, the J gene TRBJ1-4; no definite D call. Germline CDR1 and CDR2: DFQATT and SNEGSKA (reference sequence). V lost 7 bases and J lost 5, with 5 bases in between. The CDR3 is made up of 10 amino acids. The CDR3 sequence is CSGANEKLFF. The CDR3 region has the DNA TGCAGTGGTGCCAATGAAAAACTGTTTTTT.

CDR3 sequence reads: CASRSRNEQFF. The CDR3 DNA follows: TGTGCCAGCAGATCTCGCAATGAGCAGTTCTTC. This rearrangement joins TRBV6-5 to TRBJ2-1; D remains ambiguous. This CDR3 has 11 residues. Germline CDR1 is MNHEY and CDR2 is SVGAGI. V lost 6 bases, J lost 6 bases, and 6 bases lay in between.

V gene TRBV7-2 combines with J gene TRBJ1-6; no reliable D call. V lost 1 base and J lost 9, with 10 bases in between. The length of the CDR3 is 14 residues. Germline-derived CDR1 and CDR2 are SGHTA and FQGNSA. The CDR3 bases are TGTGCCAGCAGCTTAGACGGTCGTGCTTCACCCCTCCACTTT. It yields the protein CASSLDGRASPLHF.

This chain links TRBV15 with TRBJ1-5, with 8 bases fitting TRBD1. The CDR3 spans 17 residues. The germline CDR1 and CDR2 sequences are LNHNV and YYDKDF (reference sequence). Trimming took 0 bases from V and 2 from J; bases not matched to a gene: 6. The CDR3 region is CATSRDAGGAGNQPQHF. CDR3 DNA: TGTGCCACCAGCAGAGATGCAGGGGGCGCAGGCAATCAGCCCCAGCATTTT.

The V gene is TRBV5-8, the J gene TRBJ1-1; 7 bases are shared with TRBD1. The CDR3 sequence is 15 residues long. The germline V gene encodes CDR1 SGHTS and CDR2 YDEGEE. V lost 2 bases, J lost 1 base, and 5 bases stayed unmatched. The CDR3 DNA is TGTGCCAGCAGCTTTCGGGACAGCCCGAACACTGAAGCTTTCTTT. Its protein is CASSFRDSPNTEAFF.

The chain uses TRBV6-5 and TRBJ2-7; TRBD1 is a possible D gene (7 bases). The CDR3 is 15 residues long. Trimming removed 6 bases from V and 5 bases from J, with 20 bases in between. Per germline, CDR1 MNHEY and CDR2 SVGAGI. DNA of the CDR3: TGTGCCAGCAGGGCAGGGGGAGGAGGAACCCACGAGCAGTACTTC. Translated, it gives CASRAGGGGTHEQYF.

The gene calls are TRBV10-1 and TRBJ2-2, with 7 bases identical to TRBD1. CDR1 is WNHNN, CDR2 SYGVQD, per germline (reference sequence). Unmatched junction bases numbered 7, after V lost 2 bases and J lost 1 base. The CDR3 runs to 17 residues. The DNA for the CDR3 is TGCGCCAGCAGTGAGCGAGGGAGACAGGGGAACACCGGGGAGCTGTTTTTT. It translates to CASSERGRQGNTGELFF.

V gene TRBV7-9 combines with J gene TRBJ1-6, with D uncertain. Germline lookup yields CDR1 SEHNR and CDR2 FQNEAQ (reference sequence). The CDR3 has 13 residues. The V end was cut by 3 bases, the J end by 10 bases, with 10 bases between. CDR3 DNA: TGTGCCAGCAGCTTCTCTAGTGGGTCACCCCTCCACTTT. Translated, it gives CASSFSSGSPLHF.

The CDR3, as DNA: TGTGCCAGCAGCTTAAATCTTGGAGGAAACACCATATATTTT. Its protein product is CASSLNLGGNTIYF. V gene TRBV11-1 combines with J gene TRBJ1-3; D gene unclear. V was trimmed by 2 bases and J by 4 bases, leaving 9 bases between them. Germline CDR1 and CDR2: SGHAT and FQDESV (reference sequence). The CDR3 totals 14 residues. Full variable domain (remainder filled in from reference TRBV11-1 and TRBJ1-3): EAEVAQSPRYKITEKSQAVAFWCDPISGHATLYWYRQILGQGPELLVQFQDESVVDDSQLPKDRFSAERLKGVDSTLKIQPAELGDSAMYLCASSLNLGGNTIYFGEGSWLTVV.

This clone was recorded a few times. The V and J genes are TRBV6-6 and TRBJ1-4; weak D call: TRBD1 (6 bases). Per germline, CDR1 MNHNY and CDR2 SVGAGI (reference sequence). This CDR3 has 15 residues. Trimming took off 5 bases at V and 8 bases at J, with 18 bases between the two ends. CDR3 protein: CASSEARGVYEKLFF. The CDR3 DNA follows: TGTGCCAGCAGTGAGGCGAGGGGGGTTTACGAAAAACTGTTTTTT.

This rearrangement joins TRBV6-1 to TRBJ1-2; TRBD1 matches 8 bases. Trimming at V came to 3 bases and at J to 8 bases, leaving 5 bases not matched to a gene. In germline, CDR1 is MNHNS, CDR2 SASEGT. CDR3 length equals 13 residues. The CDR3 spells CASSEITGGGYTF. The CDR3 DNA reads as TGTGCCAGCAGTGAGATTACAGGGGGGGGCTACACCTTC.

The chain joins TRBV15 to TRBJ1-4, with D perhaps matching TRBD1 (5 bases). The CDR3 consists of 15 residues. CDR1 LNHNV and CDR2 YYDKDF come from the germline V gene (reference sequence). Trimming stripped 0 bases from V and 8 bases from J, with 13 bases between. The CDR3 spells CATSRDFMGEEKLFF. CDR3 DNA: TGTGCCACCAGCAGAGATTTCATGGGGGAGGAAAAACTGTTTTTT.

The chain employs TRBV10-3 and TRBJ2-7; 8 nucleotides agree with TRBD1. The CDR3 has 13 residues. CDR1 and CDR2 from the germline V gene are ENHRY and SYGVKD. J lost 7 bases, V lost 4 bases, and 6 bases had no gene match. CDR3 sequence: CAISAQGAREQYF. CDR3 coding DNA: TGTGCCATCAGTGCTCAGGGGGCGCGGGAGCAGTACTTC.

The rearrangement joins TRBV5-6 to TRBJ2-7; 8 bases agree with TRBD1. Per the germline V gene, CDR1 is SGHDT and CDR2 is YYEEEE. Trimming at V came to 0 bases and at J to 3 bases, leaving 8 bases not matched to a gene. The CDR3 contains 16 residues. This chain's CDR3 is CASSLARTGSLYEQYF. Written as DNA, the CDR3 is TGTGCCAGCAGCTTGGCTAGGACAGGGTCCCTCTACGAGCAGTACTTC.

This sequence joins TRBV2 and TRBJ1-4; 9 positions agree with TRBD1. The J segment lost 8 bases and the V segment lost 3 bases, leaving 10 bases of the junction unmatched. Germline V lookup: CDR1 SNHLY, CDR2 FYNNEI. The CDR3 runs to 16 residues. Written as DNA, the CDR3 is TGTGCCAGCAGTGATGGGACAGGGCCGTTAGGGGAAAAACTGTTTTTT. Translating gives CASSDGTGPLGEKLFF.

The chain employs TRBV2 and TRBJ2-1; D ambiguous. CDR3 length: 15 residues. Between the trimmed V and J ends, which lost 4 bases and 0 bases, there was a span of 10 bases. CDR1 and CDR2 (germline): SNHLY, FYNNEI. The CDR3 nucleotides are TGTGCCAGCAGTGCCGGCGGCCGCTCCTACAATGAGCAGTTCTTC. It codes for CASSAGGRSYNEQFF.